This TCR beta chain comes out of a study of T cell responses to AZD1222 COVID-19 vaccine. Study results and limitations: Repertoire collection took place solely once the T cell response had peaked. Donors were mostly white British, more females; clonal diversity possibly underestimated.

Of note for this clone: Its specificity is not known.

V was clipped by 3 bases and J by 1 base; unmatched bases: 4. Looked up from germline, CDR1 is LNHDA and CDR2 is SQIVND (reference sequence). This CDR3 contains 16 residues. Sequenced by immunoSEQ multiplex PCR; TCRdb stores in-frame clones only, minus some. The sample gives tens of thousands of clones, about nine tenths of which show up once; about 2.5% is in the top ten. This chain connects TRBV19 to TRBJ1-5, with 9 bases lining up with TRBD1. The sequencing used peripheral blood, collected on day 0 of AZD1222 vaccination. The source is an adult in good health. The CDR3 loop reads CASSIRTGVSNQPQHF. The CDR3 nucleotides read TGTGCCAGTAGTATTCGGACAGGGGTGAGCAATCAGCCCCAGCATTTT.